A single sample gave rise to the 14 T cell receptor beta chains below, sequenced in a study of T cells in Graves' hyperthyroidism and ophthalmopathy. Amplified TCR beta CDR3 regions derived from RNA transcripts. Researchers ran a first-round RT-PCR on the TCR CDR3 using the HTBI primer set. In TCRdb, the multiplex PCR reads were re-called with MiXCR into one record per CDR3 protein. The sample includes some 340,000 distinct CDR3 sequences, 12% to 15% of them seen just once. Input material: blood. The origin of the receptors is a woman aged 40 to 50 with Graves' ophthalmopathy.

This clonotype was observed at least ten times. This sequence joins TRBV2 and TRBJ2-7, with TRBD1 matching 7 bases. Looked up from germline, CDR1 is SNHLY and CDR2 is FYNNEI. The V and J ends lost 5 bases and 2 bases, in that order; junction bases with no gene match: 0. The CDR3 spans 12 residues. The CDR3 DNA sequence: TGTGCCAGCAGTACAGGGGCCTACGAGCAGTACTTC. Amino acid sequence: CASSTGAYEQYF.

This clonotype was counted many times. The V call is TRBV5-1, the J call TRBJ2-3; 9 nucleotides agree with TRBD2. V shed 4 bases and J 1 base; nucleotides not matched to a gene: 4. This CDR3 region has 15 residues. Germline CDR1 reads SGHRS; CDR2 reads YFSETQ. Written as DNA, the CDR3 is TGCGCCAGCAGCCAGTGGACTAGCGGCACAGATACGCAGTATTTT. Amino acid sequence: CASSQWTSGTDTQYF.

The genes are TRBV7-8 and TRBJ1-3; D might be TRBD1 (6 bases). The germline V and J ends were trimmed by 7 bases and 4 bases, with 11 bases remaining between them. This CDR3 comprises 13 residues. Germline loops: CDR1 SGHVS, CDR2 FQNEAQ. This CDR3 reads CASNTGIGNTIYF. In DNA, the CDR3 is TGTGCCAGCAATACAGGGATCGGAAACACCATATATTTT.

With regard to this clonotype: This may stem from a read error, because a much larger clone lies one nucleotide away. V usage is TRBV30 and J usage is TRBJ2-5; 7 bases are shared with TRBD1. This CDR3 region has 12 residues. The V segment lost 2 bases and the J segment 7 bases; nucleotides outside the gene matches: 4. Germline CDR1 and CDR2: GTSNPN and SVGIG (reference sequence). CDR3 protein: CAWSTGTVTQYF. CDR3 bases: TGTGCCTGGAGTACAGGGACAGTGACCCAGTACTTC.

There are a few counts of this clonotype. This sequence joins TRBV6-1 and TRBJ2-3; TRBD1 matches 12 bases. The germline CDR1 and CDR2 sequences are MNHNS and SASEGT. V was clipped by 6 bases and J by 5 bases; unmatched bases: 9. The CDR3 is 16 amino acids. The CDR3 DNA reads TGTGCCAGCAGACCCGGGACAGGGGGCAGGAGAGATACGCAGTATTTT. Translating it yields CASRPGTGGRRDTQYF.

This clonotype has a count of ten or more. The V call is TRBV20-1, the J call TRBJ1-4; D may be TRBD1 (6 bases). The CDR3 totals 12 residues. CDR1 is DFQATT and CDR2 is SNEGSKA in the germline V gene (reference sequence). CDR3 loop: CSATGRNEKLFF. The DNA for the CDR3 is TGCAGCGCCACAGGGCGAAATGAAAAACTGTTTTTT.

The table lists this clonotype with many counts. This chain connects TRBV6-1 to TRBJ1-2; D not certain. The CDR3 sequence is 12 residues long. Per the germline V gene, CDR1 is MNHNS and CDR2 is SASEGT. Between the trimmed V and J ends, which lost 6 bases and 1 base, there was a span of 6 bases. For the CDR3, the DNA is TGTGCCAGCAGCGCCCGTAACTATGGCTACACCTTC. It specifies CASSARNYGYTF.

The V call is TRBV12-3 or TRBV12-4, the J call TRBJ2-2; the D call may be TRBD1 or TRBD2 (5 bases each). Trimming took 5 bases from V and 1 from J, leaving 14 bases between them. The CDR3 is 16 residues long. The CDR3 region is CASSTTGRENTGELFF. CDR3 sequence (DNA): TGTGCCAGCAGTACGACGGGACGGGAGAACACCGGGGAGCTGTTTTTT.

This clonotype appeared many times. The rearrangement uses TRBV5-5 and TRBJ1-2, with D unresolved. This CDR3 comprises 13 residues. Germline V lookup: CDR1 SGHKS, CDR2 YYEKEE (reference sequence). With 3 bases removed from V and 1 base from J, the gap between germline ends came to 7 bases. This CDR3 is CASSSPSNYGYTF. CDR3 nucleotide sequence: TGTGCCAGCAGCTCTCCGAGTAACTATGGCTACACCTTC.

V gene TRBV20-1 combines with J gene TRBJ2-1; 7 bases fit TRBD2. The CDR3 is made up of 16 amino acids. Losses at the gene ends were 6 bases for V and 5 bases for J; bases not matched to a gene: 16. Germline V gene lookup returns CDR1 DFQATT and CDR2 SNEGSKA (reference sequence). The CDR3 DNA sequence: TGCAGTGCCCGACCCCCCTTTCTAGCGGTGGACAATGAGCAGTTCTTC. This codes for CSARPPFLAVDNEQFF.

The gene calls are TRBV5-4 and TRBJ1-2; no definite D call. The germline V gene encodes CDR1 SGHNT and CDR2 YYREEE (reference sequence). V dropped 0 bases and J dropped 5 bases, with 14 bases sitting between them. This CDR3 spans 15 amino acids. The CDR3 DNA reads as TGTGCCAGCAGCTTGGGTCAGCCTCAGCTTTATGGCTACACCTTC. As protein: CASSLGQPQLYGYTF.

Remarks on this clonotype: A much bigger clone sits one base away, suggesting this may be a read error. V is TRBV27 and J is TRBJ1-6, with 7 nucleotides matching TRBD1. Unmatched junction bases numbered 13, after V lost 8 bases and J lost 9 bases. Germline CDR1 MNHEY, CDR2 SMNVEV (reference sequence). The CDR3 is made up of 15 amino acids. The CDR3, as DNA: TGTGCCAGCGGCACCCTACAGGGGAAGGGTTCACCCCTCCACTTT. Protein sequence: CASGTLQGKGSPLHF.

This clonotype was detected ten times or more. J is TRBJ2-7 and V is TRBV3-1; TRBD2 aligns across 10 bases. CDR3 size: 16 residues. Trimming cost V 4 bases and J 0 bases; bases outside gene matches: 6. Germline V gives CDR1 LGHDT, CDR2 YNNKEL (reference sequence). CDR3 in amino acids: CASSPWTSGSSYEQYF. The CDR3 DNA reads TGTGCCAGCAGCCCCTGGACTAGCGGAAGCTCCTACGAGCAGTACTTC.

About this clonotype: A read error may explain this, as a much larger clone is one base away. This chain connects TRBV5-1 to TRBJ1-2; possible D gene TRBD1, 6 bases. CDR3 size: 13 residues. V was shortened by 5 bases and J by 4 bases, with 12 bases between the two germline ends. Germline values: CDR1 SGHRS, CDR2 YFSETQ. CDR3 in amino acids: CASREETGYGYTF. CDR3 DNA: TGCGCCAGCAGGGAGGAGACAGGCTATGGCTACACCTTC.